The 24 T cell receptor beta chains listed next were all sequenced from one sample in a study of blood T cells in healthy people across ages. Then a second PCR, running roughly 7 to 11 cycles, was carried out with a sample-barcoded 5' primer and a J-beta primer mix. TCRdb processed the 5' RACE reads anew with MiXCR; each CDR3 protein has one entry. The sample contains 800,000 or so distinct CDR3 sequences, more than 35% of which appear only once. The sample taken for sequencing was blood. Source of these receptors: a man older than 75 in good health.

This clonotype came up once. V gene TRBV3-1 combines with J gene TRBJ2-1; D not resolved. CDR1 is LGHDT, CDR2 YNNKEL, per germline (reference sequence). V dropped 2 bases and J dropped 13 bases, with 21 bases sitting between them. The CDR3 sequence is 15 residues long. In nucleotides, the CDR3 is TGTGCCAGCAGCCAACTAGGAGCTAGTTTGGAGACCCAGTTCTTC. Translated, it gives CASSQLGASLETQFF.

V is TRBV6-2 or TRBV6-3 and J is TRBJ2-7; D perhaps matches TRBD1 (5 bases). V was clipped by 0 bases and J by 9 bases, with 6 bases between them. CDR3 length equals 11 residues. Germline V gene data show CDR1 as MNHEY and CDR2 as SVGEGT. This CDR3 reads CASSYSDRQYF. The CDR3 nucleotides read TGTGCCAGCAGTTACTCCGACAGGCAGTACTTC.

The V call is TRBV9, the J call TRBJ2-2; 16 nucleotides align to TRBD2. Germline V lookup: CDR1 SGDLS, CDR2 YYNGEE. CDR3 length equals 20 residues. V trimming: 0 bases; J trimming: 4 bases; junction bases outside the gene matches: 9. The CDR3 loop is CASSVALGTSGRAGTGELFF. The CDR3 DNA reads TGTGCCAGCAGCGTAGCCCTCGGGACTAGCGGGAGGGCCGGCACCGGGGAGCTGTTTTTT.

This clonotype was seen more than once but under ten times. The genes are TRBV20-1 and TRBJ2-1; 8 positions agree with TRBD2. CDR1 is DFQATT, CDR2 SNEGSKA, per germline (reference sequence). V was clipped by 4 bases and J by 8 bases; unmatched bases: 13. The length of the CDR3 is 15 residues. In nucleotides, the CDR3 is TGCAGTGCTACGGGCACGGGAGGGCCTTTGGATGAGCAGTTCTTC. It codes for CSATGTGGPLDEQFF.

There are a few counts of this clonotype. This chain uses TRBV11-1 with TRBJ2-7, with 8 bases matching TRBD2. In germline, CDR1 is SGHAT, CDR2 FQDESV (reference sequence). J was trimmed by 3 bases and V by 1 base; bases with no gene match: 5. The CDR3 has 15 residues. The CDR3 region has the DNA TGTGCCAGCAGCTTAGAAACGGGACTAGTCTACGAGCAGTACTTC. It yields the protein CASSLETGLVYEQYF.

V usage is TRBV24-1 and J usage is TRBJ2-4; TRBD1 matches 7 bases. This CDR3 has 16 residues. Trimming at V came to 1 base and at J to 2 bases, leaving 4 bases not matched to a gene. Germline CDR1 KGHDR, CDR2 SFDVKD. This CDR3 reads CATSDFDRVSKNIQYF. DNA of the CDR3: TGTGCCACCAGTGATTTCGACAGGGTTTCCAAAAACATTCAGTACTTC.

The CDR3 reads CASSTLGGRAVEQFF. The CDR3, as DNA: TGTGCCAGCAGCACTCTTGGCGGGAGGGCCGTTGAGCAGTTCTTC. The genes are TRBV6-2 or TRBV6-3 and TRBJ2-1; 9 bases map to TRBD2. The V segment lost 6 bases and the J segment 9 bases; nucleotides outside the gene matches: 12. The length of the CDR3 is 15 residues. The germline CDR1 and CDR2 sequences are MNHEY and SVGEGT.

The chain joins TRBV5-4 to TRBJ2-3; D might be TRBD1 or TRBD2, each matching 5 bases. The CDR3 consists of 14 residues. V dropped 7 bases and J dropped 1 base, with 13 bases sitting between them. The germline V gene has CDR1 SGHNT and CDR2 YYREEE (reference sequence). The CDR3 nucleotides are TGTGCCAGCCAGGGAAGGACTGGCACAGATACGCAGTATTTT. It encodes CASQGRTGTDTQYF.

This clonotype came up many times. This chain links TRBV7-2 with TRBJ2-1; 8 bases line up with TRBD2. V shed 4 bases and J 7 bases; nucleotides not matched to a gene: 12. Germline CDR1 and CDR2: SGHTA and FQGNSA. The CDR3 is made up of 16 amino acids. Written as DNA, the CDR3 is TGTGCCAGCAGCTCCTCCCGGGAGGGCCGGGGGAATGAGCAGTTCTTC. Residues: CASSSSREGRGNEQFF.

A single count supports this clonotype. Here the CDR3 reads CASSKGTGQNSPLHF. CDR3 DNA sequence: TGTGCCAGCAGCAAAGGGACAGGGCAAAATTCACCCCTCCACTTT. This sequence joins TRBV7-9 and TRBJ1-6; 9 bases fit TRBD1. J lost 7 bases, V lost 5 bases, and 6 bases had no gene match. Germline-derived CDR1 and CDR2 are SEHNR and FQNEAQ (reference sequence). The CDR3 contains 15 residues.

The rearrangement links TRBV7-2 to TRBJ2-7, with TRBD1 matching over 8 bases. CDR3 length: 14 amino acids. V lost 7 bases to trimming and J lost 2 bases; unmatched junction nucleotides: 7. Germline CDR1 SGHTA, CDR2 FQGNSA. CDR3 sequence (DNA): TGTGCCAGCACCCGGACAGGGCCTCCCTACGAGCAGTACTTC. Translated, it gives CASTRTGPPYEQYF.

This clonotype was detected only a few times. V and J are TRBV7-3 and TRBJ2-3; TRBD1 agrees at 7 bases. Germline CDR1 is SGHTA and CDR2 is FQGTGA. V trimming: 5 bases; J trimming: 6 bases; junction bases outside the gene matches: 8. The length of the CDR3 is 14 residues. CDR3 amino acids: CASSRDRVDDTQYF. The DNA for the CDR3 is TGTGCCAGCAGCCGCGACAGGGTTGATGATACGCAGTATTTT.

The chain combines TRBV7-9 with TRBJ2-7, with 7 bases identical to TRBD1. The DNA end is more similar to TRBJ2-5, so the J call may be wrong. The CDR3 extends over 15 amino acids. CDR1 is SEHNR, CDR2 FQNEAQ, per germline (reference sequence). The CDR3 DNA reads TGTGCCAGCAGCCGCCGCACCGGGACAGAAGAGACCCAGTACTTC. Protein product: CASSRRTGTEETQYF.

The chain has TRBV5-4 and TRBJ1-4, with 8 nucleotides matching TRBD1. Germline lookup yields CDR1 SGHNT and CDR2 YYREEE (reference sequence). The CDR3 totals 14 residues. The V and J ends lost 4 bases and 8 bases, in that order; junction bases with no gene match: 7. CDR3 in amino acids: CASSLAQGEEKLFF. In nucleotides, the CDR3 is TGTGCCAGCAGCCTCGCACAGGGGGAGGAAAAACTGTTTTTT.

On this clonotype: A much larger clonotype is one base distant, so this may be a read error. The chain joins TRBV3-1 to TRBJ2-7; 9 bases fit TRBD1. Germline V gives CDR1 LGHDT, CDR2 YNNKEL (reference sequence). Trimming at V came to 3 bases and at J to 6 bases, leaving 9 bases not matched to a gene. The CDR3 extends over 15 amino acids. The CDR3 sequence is CASSHPGTGPCEQYF. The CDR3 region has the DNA TGTGCCAGCAGCCACCCCGGGACAGGGCCCTGCGAGCAGTACTTC.

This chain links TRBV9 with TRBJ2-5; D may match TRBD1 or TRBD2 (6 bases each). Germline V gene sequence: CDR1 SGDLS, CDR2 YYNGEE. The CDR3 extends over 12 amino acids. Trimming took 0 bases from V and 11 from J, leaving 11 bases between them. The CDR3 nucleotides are TGTGCCAGCAGCGTAGAGGGGGGACCGCAGTACTTC. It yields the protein CASSVEGGPQYF.

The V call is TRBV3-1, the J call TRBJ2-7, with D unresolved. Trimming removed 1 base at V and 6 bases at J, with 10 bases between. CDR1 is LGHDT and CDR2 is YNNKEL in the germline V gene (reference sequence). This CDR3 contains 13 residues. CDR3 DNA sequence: TGTGCCAGCAGCCAAGGCAGTCAGCGCGAGCAGTACTTC. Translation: CASSQGSQREQYF.

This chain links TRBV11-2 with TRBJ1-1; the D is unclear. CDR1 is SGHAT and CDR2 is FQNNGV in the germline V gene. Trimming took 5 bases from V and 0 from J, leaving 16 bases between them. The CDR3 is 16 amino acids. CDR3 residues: CASSPSRVILNTEAFF. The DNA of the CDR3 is TGTGCCAGCAGCCCATCTAGGGTGATCCTGAACACTGAAGCTTTCTTT.

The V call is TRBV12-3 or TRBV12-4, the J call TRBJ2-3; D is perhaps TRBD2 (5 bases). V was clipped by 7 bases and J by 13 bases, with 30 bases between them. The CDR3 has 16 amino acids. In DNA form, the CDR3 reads TGTGCCAGCACCCTCTGGACTGGCGGTAGAGCAGATGTGGAGTATTTT. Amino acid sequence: CASTLWTGGRADVEYF.

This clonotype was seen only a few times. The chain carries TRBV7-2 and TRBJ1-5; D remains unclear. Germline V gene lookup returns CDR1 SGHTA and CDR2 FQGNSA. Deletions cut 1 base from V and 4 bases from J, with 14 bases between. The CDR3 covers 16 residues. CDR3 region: CASSLDSGTENQPQHF. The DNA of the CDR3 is TGTGCCAGCAGCTTAGATTCAGGTACCGAAAATCAGCCCCAGCATTTT.

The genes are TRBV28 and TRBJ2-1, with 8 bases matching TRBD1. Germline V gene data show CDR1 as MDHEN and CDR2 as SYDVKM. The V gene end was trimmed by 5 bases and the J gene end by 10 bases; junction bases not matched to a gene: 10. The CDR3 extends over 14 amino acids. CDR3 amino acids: CASSGGQGITEQFF. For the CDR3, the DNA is TGTGCCAGCAGTGGAGGACAGGGTATTACCGAGCAGTTCTTC.

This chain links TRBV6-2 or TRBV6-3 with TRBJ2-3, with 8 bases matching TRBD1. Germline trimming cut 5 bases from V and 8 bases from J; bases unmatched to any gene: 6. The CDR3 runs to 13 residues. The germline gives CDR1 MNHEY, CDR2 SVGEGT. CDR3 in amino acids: CASSPRQGSTQYF. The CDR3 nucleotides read TGTGCCAGCAGTCCACGACAGGGGAGTACGCAGTATTTT.

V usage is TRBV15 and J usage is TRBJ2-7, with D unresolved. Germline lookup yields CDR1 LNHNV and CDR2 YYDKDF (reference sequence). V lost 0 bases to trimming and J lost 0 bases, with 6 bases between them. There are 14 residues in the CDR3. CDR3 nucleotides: TGTGCCACCAGCAGAGAAGGTGGCTCCTACGAGCAGTACTTC. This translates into CATSREGGSYEQYF.

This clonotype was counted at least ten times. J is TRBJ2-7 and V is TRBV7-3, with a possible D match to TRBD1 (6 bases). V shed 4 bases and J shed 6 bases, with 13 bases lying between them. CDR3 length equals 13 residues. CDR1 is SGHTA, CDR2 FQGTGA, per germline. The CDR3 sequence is CASSSNGQTEQYF. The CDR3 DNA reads TGTGCCAGCAGCTCCAACGGACAGACCGAGCAGTACTTC.